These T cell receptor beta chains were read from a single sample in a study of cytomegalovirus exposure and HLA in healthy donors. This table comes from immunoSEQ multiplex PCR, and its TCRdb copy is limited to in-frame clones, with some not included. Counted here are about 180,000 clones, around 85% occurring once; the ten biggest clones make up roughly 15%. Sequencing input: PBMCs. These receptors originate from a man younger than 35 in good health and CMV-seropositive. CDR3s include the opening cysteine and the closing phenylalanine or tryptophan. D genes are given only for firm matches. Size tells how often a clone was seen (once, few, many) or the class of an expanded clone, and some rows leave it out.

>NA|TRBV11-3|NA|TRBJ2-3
TGTGCCAGCAGCGGGCCGGCTAGCGCGAGCACAGATACGCAGTATTTT
CASSGPASASTDTQYF
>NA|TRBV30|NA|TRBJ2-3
TGTGCCTGGGTCCCGAACCGCGGCACAGATACGCAGTATTTT
CAWVPNRGTDTQYF
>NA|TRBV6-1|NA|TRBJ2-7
TGTGCCAGCATTTCAGGGGCGAGCTCCTACGAGCAGTACTTC
CASISGASSYEQYF
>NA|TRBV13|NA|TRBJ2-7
TGTGCCAGCAGCTCAAGCACGCAGGGGAGCAGCTACGAGCAGTACTTC
CASSSSTQGSSYEQYF
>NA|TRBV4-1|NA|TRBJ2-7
TGCGCCAGCAGCAGCGAAAGGAGCTCCTACGAGCAGTACTTC
CASSSERSSYEQYF
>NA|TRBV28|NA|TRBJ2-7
TGTGCCAGCAGTTTCAAGGGGGACGCCTACGAGCAGTACTTC
CASSFKGDAYEQYF
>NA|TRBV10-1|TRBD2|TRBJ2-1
TGCGCCAGCAGGTATAAGGGTGGGCGGGAGAAGAATGAGCAGTTCTTC
CASRYKGGREKNEQFF
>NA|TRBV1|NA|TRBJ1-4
TGCACCAGCAGCCAAGGACGGAGGAATGAAAAACTGTTTTTT
CTSSQGRRNEKLFF
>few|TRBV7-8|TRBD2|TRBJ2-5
TGTGCCAGCAGCTGGGGCGGGGGTGAAGTTGGTAAGACCCAGTACTTC
CASSWGGGEVGKTQYF
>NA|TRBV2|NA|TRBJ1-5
TGTGCCAGCACCCCTGGGAGGGGAAGCAATCAGCCCCAGCATTTT
CASTPGRGSNQPQHF
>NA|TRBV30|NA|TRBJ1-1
TGTGCCTGGAGACAGGGTATGGTCACTGAAGCTTTCTTT
CAWRQGMVTEAFF
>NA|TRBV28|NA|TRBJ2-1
TGTGCCAGCACTTTATTCTCGGACACCAACAATGAGCAGTTCTTC
CASTLFSDTNNEQFF
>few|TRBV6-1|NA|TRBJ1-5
TGTGCCAGCAGCCCCACAGGGTCGGGTCAGCCCCAGCATTTT
CASSPTGSGQPQHF
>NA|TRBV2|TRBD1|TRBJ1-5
TGTGCCAGCAGGAGGGGGCCGAATCAGCCCCAGCATTTT
CASRRGPNQPQHF
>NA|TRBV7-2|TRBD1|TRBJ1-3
TGTGCCAGCAGCTTAGGAGGGGGCATAGGCTCTGGAAACACCATATATTTT
CASSLGGGIGSGNTIYF
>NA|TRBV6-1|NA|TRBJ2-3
TGTGCCAGCAGTGACGTTTGGAGGGGTGCGCAGTATTTT
CASSDVWRGAQYF
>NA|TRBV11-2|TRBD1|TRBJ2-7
TGTGCCAGCAGCTCAGGGACAGGGTCCTACGAGCAGTACTTC
CASSSGTGSYEQYF
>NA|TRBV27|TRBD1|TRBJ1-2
TGTGCCAGCAGCCGCAGGGGGCTGGACTATGGCTACACCTTC
CASSRRGLDYGYTF
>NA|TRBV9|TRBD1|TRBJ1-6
TGTGCCAGCAGCTCAGGGGGAGACTATTCACCCCTCCACTTT
CASSSGGDYSPLHF
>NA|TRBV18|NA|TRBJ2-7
TGTGCCAGCTCACCGTCCAGAGGCTACGAGCAGTACTTC
CASSPSRGYEQYF
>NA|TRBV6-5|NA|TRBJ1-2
TGTGCCAGCAGCCCCGGGGGGAATGGCTACACCTTC
CASSPGGNGYTF
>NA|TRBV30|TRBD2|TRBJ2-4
TGTGCCTGGAGTGCGGGGGGCATTCAGTACTTC
CAWSAGGIQYF
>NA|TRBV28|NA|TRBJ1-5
TGTGCCAGCAGTTTTGAGGGGGATCAGCCCCAGCATTTT
CASSFEGDQPQHF
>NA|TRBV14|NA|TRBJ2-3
TGTGCCAGCAGCCCGAAACCCTATTATCCGGCAGATACGCAGTATTTT
CASSPKPYYPADTQYF
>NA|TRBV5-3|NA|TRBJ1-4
TGTGCCAGAAGCTTAGGGGCTGAGAATGAAAAACTGTTTTTT
CARSLGAENEKLFF